Following are 23 T cell receptor beta chains from one sample sequenced in a study of blood T cell repertoires in COVID-19. The table came from immunoSEQ multiplex PCR; TCRdb's copy has only in-frame clones and leaves some out. This sample carries around 320,000 clones, roughly nine tenths of them seen once, and the ten largest clones take 2.9%. Sample: PBMCs or T cells enriched from blood (not recorded which). Receptors were obtained from a woman aged 45-60 years who had been exposed to COVID-19.

The table lists this clone with a count of one. The chain recombines TRBV6-5 with TRBJ1-1, with 8 bases that match TRBD1. The CDR3 has 15 amino acids. The V and J ends lost 4 bases and 1 base, in that order; junction bases with no gene match: 5. Per the germline V gene, CDR1 is MNHEY and CDR2 is SVGAGI. This chain's CDR3 is CASSSRQGRNTEAFF. The CDR3 DNA is TGTGCCAGCAGTTCCAGACAGGGGCGGAACACTGAAGCTTTCTTT.

V gene TRBV28 combines with J gene TRBJ1-2; perhaps TRBD1 as D (6 bases). CDR1 is MDHEN, CDR2 SYDVKM, per germline. The CDR3 is 13 amino acids. V gave up 6 bases and J gave up 7 bases, with 15 bases separating them. The CDR3 coding sequence is TGTGCCAGCAGCTATACAGGGATGGGTGGCTACACCTTC. Amino acids: CASSYTGMGGYTF.

The chain links TRBV28 to TRBJ1-4, with a possible D match to TRBD1 (5 bases). Germline V lookup: CDR1 MDHEN, CDR2 SYDVKM. With 3 bases removed from V and 8 bases from J, the gap between germline ends came to 13 bases. The CDR3 loop spans 14 amino acids. CDR3 protein: CASSLAGSEEKLFF. The CDR3 DNA follows: TGTGCCAGCAGTTTGGCAGGGTCTGAGGAAAAACTGTTTTTT. Full variable domain (missing parts from reference TRBV28 and TRBJ1-4): DVKVTQSSRYLVKRTGEKVFLECVQDMDHENMFWYRQDPGLGLRLIYFSYDVKMKEKGDIPEGYSVSREKKERFSLILESASTNQTSMYLCASSLAGSEEKLFFGSGTQLSVL.

The chain employs TRBV5-1 and TRBJ2-3; TRBD2 matches at 10 bases. J was trimmed by 5 bases and V by 6 bases; bases with no gene match: 6. Germline CDR1 reads SGHRS; CDR2 reads YFSETQ. This CDR3 region has 14 residues. The CDR3 protein is CASNPAGGKDTQYF. In nucleotides, the CDR3 is TGCGCCAGCAACCCAGCGGGGGGGAAAGATACGCAGTATTTT.

Comment on this clone: Germline is not matched at one junction end, which may reflect a read error. This rearrangement joins TRBV7-7 to TRBJ1-5; 7 bases fit TRBD1. CDR1 is SSHAT and CDR2 is FNYEAQ in the germline V gene (reference sequence). The CDR3 totals 15 residues. Here the CDR3 reads CASSLDDRVGQPQHF. The CDR3 DNA reads TGTGCTAGCAGCTTAGACGACAGGGTGGGTCAGCCCCAGCATTTT.

The chain combines TRBV19 with TRBJ1-4; tentative D call: TRBD1 (5 bases). Germline lookup yields CDR1 LNHDA and CDR2 SQIVND (reference sequence). V lost 5 bases to trimming and J lost 8 bases, with 21 bases between them. The CDR3 totals 16 residues. CDR3: CASSPFLQARREKLFF. CDR3 coding DNA: TGTGCCAGTAGTCCGTTCTTACAGGCCAGGCGGGAAAAACTGTTTTTT.

This clone was counted only a few times. The gene calls are TRBV5-1 and TRBJ1-6; 9 bases fit TRBD1. The CDR3 sequence is 14 residues long. Trimming at V came to 3 bases and at J to 9 bases, leaving 4 bases not matched to a gene. In germline, CDR1 is SGHRS, CDR2 YFSETQ. CDR3 region: CASSWTGETSPLHF. The DNA for the CDR3 is TGCGCCAGCAGCTGGACAGGGGAAACTTCACCCCTCCACTTT.

V gene TRBV10-3 combines with J gene TRBJ2-3; 8 bases line up with TRBD2. Germline V gene sequence: CDR1 ENHRY, CDR2 SYGVKD. The CDR3 has 18 residues. J lost 3 bases, V lost 3 bases, and 14 bases had no gene match. The CDR3 loop is CAISETGTRIFLTDTQYF. CDR3 bases: TGTGCCATCAGTGAAACCGGGACTAGGATCTTTCTGACAGATACGCAGTATTTT.

The chain uses TRBV7-9 and TRBJ2-1, with 7 nucleotides matching TRBD1. The germline V gene has CDR1 SEHNR and CDR2 FQNEAQ (reference sequence). The V segment lost 4 bases and the J segment 5 bases; nucleotides outside the gene matches: 11. The CDR3 length is 16 residues. The CDR3 here is CASSSGGWGFDNEQFF. In nucleotides, the CDR3 is TGTGCCAGCAGCTCAGGGGGATGGGGGTTCGACAATGAGCAGTTCTTC.

This clone was counted a few times. This chain connects TRBV6-4 to TRBJ2-1; no clear D gene. Looked up from germline, CDR1 is MRHNA and CDR2 is SNTAGT. The CDR3 runs 13 residues. Trimming removed 4 bases from V and 2 bases from J, with 6 bases in between. CDR3 residues: CASSARAYNEQFF. The CDR3 DNA sequence: TGTGCCAGCAGTGCTCGGGCCTACAATGAGCAGTTCTTC.

The V and J genes are TRBV19 and TRBJ1-1; the D gene is possibly TRBD1 (5 bases). The CDR3 spans 14 residues. CDR1 LNHDA and CDR2 SQIVND come from the germline V gene (reference sequence). Trimming cost V 7 bases and J 6 bases, with 18 bases left between them. The CDR3 region has the DNA TGTGCCAGTACAGGGTTAGGGCCCGGCTCTGAAGCTTTCTTT. Residues: CASTGLGPGSEAFF.

In DNA form, the CDR3 reads TGCGCCAGCAGCCCGGGTCTCCGGGGGGGCCTTTCAAGGGTCACCGGGGAGCTGTTTTTT. It specifies CASSPGLRGGLSRVTGELFF. This chain links TRBV5-1 with TRBJ2-2, with 8 bases identical to TRBD2. V trimming: 4 bases; J trimming: 4 bases; junction bases outside the gene matches: 21. Germline assignment: CDR1 SGHRS and CDR2 YFSETQ. The CDR3 length is 20 residues.

The chain joins TRBV4-1 to TRBJ2-1, with a weak D call TRBD1 (6 bases). This CDR3 is 15 amino acids long. Trimming cost V 3 bases and J 4 bases, with 13 bases left between them. The germline gives CDR1 MGHRA, CDR2 YSYEKL. The CDR3 sequence: CASSHHSTGYNEQFF. Here the CDR3 DNA reads TGCGCCAGCAGCCATCATTCGACAGGTTACAATGAGCAGTTCTTC.

The rearrangement uses TRBV28 and TRBJ2-4, with D possibly being TRBD2 (6 bases). The V end was cut by 7 bases, the J end by 0 bases, with 10 bases between. The CDR3 is made up of 14 amino acids. The V gene's germline CDR1 is MDHEN and CDR2 SYDVKM. CDR3 in DNA: TGTGCCAGCAAGCAGGGACTAGCCAAAAACATTCAGTACTTC. It specifies CASKQGLAKNIQYF.

The rearrangement links TRBV18 to TRBJ2-5; D perhaps matches TRBD1 (6 bases). From germline, CDR1 is KGHSH and CDR2 LQKENI. This CDR3 has 17 residues. Trimming took off 5 bases at V and 4 bases at J, with 23 bases between the two ends. This CDR3 reads CASSAQAQGPAGETQYF. In DNA form, the CDR3 reads TGTGCCAGCTCAGCACAGGCGCAGGGGCCAGCCGGAGAGACCCAGTACTTC.

This chain joins TRBV5-1 and TRBJ1-4, with 7 bases identical to TRBD1. Trimming removed 3 bases from V and 5 bases from J; junction bases left unmatched: 7. Germline loops: CDR1 SGHRS, CDR2 YFSETQ. The CDR3 spans 15 residues. This chain's CDR3 is CASSSTGATNEKLFF. Written as DNA, the CDR3 is TGCGCCAGCAGCTCTACAGGGGCCACCAATGAAAAACTGTTTTTT.

The chain has TRBV18 and TRBJ1-2; D is undetermined. Trimming removed 3 bases at V and 4 bases at J, with 12 bases between. Germline V gene data show CDR1 as KGHSH and CDR2 as LQKENI. This CDR3 is built from 14 residues. The CDR3 coding sequence is TGTGCCAGCTCACCGCCGGGTTTTGTCTATGGCTACACCTTC. Translating it yields CASSPPGFVYGYTF.

The CDR3 loop reads CATSEGAEDEKLFF. The CDR3 bases are TGTGCCACCTCGGAGGGAGCTGAGGACGAAAAACTGTTTTTT. V is TRBV24-1 and J is TRBJ1-4; D remains ambiguous. The CDR3 has 14 residues. Trimming took off 9 bases at V and 8 bases at J, with 18 bases between the two ends. Germline assignment: CDR1 KGHDR and CDR2 SFDVKD.

The chain carries TRBV14 and TRBJ1-2; 7 nucleotides line up with TRBD1. This CDR3 is 13 amino acids long. V was pared by 4 bases and J by 8 bases, with 7 bases of the junction left unmatched. Germline V gene data show CDR1 as SGHDN and CDR2 as FVKESK. CDR3 amino acids: CASSRTGERGYTF. CDR3 nucleotides: TGTGCCAGCAGCCGTACAGGGGAACGCGGCTACACCTTC.

This clone has ten or more counts. The chain is built from TRBV20-1 and TRBJ1-4; D not resolved. The germline CDR1 and CDR2 sequences are DFQATT and SNEGSKA (reference sequence). Between the trimmed V and J ends, which lost 3 bases and 7 bases, there was a span of 9 bases. The CDR3 is 12 amino acids. The CDR3 coding sequence is TGCAGTGCTAGTGTAGGACTTGAAAAACTGTTTTTT. Translated: CSASVGLEKLFF.

The chain links TRBV3-1 (or the pseudogene TRBV3-2) to TRBJ2-1; 9 bases line up with TRBD2. Germline values: CDR1 LGHDT, CDR2 YNNKEL (reference sequence). The length of the CDR3 is 15 residues. With V trimmed by 4 bases and J by 5 bases, 6 bases remained unmatched. The DNA of the CDR3 is TGTGCCAGCAGCCCTGGGCTAGCGGGGCACAATGAGCAGTTCTTC. Translated, it gives CASSPGLAGHNEQFF.

The rearrangement links TRBV4-1 to TRBJ2-1; D perhaps matches TRBD1 (5 bases). V was trimmed by 6 bases and J by 5 bases, leaving 17 bases between them. This CDR3 comprises 15 residues. Germline V gene lookup returns CDR1 MGHRA and CDR2 YSYEKL. This CDR3 is CASSLGAASNNEQFF. The CDR3 DNA reads as TGCGCCAGCAGTCTAGGGGCCGCGTCTAACAATGAGCAGTTCTTC.

The chain carries TRBV5-1 and TRBJ2-5; 8 bases are a match to TRBD2. This CDR3 is 14 amino acids long. CDR1 and CDR2 (germline): SGHRS, YFSETQ. The junction had 2 bases not matched to a gene; V was cut back by 2 bases and J by 2 bases. The CDR3, as DNA: TGCGCCAGCAGCTTATTAGCGGGGCAAGAGACCCAGTACTTC. Translated: CASSLLAGQETQYF.